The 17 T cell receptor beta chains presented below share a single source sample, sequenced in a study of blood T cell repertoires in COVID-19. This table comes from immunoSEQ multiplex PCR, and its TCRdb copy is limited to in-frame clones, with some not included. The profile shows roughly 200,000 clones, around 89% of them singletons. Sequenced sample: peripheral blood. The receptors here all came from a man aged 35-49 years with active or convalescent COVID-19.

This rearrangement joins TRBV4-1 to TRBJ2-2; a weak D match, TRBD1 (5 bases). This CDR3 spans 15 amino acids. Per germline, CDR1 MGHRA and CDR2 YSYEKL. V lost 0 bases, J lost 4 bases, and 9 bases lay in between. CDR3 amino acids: CASSQDRQFTGELFF. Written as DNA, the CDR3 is TGCGCCAGCAGCCAAGATAGACAGTTCACCGGGGAGCTGTTTTTT.

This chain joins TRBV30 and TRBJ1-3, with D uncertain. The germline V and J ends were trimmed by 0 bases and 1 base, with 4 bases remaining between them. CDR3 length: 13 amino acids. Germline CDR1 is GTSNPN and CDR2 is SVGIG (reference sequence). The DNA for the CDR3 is TGTGCCTGGAGTGTACGGTCTGGAAACACCATATATTTT. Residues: CAWSVRSGNTIYF.

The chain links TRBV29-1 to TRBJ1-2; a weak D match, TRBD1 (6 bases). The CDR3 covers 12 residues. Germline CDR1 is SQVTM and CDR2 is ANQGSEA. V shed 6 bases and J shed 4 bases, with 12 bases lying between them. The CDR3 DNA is TGCAGCGTCCCGGACAGCGTCTATGGCTACACCTTC. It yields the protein CSVPDSVYGYTF. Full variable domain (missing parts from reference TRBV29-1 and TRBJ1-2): SAVISQKPSRDICQRGTSLTIQCQVDSQVTMMFWYRQQPGQSLTLIATANQGSEATYESGFVIDKFPISRPNLTFSTLTVSNMSPEDSSIYLCSVPDSVYGYTFGSGTRLTVV.

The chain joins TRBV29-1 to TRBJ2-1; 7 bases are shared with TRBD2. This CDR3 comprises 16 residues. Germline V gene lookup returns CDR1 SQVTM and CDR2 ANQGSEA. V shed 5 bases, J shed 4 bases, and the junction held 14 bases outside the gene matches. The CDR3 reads CSVRGESISGYNEQFF. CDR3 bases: TGCAGCGTTCGGGGGGAGTCGATTTCAGGATACAATGAGCAGTTCTTC.

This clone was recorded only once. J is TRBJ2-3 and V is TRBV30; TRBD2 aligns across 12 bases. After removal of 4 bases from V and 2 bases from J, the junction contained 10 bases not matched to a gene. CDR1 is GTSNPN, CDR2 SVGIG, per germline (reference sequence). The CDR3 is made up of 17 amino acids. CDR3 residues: CAWTTRGLAGYTDTQYF. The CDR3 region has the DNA TGTGCCTGGACAACCCGGGGACTAGCGGGTTACACAGATACGCAGTATTTT.

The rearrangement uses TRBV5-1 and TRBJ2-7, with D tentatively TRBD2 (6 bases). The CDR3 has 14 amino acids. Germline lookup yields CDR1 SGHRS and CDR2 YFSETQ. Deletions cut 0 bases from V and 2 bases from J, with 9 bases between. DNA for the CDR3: TGCGCCAGCAGCTTGGGGGGAGGCCCCTACGAGCAGTACTTC. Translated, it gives CASSLGGGPYEQYF.

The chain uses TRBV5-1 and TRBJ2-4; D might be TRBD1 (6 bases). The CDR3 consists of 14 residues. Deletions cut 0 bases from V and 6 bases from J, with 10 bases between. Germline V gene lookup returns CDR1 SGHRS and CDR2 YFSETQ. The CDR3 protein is CASSLEGGRNIQYF. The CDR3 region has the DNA TGCGCCAGCAGCTTGGAAGGGGGTCGAAACATTCAGTACTTC.

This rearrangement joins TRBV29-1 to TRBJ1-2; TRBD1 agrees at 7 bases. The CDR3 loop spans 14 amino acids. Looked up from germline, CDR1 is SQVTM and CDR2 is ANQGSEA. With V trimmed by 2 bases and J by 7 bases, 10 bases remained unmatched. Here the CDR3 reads CSVERGRAGSGYTF. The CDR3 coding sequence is TGCAGCGTTGAAAGGGGGCGCGCCGGTAGTGGCTACACCTTC.

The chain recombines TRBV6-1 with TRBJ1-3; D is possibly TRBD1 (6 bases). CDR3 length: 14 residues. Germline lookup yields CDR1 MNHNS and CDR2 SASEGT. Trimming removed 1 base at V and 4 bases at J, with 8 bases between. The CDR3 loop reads CASSEGTGGNTIYF. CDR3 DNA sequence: TGTGCCAGCAGTGAAGGAACAGGGGGAAACACCATATATTTT.

CDR3 DNA: TGTGCCACCAGTGGAGAAGCGGGAGGAAACGAGCAGTACTTC. This sequence encodes CATSGEAGGNEQYF. The chain couples TRBV24-1 to TRBJ2-7, with 9 positions matching TRBD2. V trimming: 5 bases; J trimming: 5 bases; junction bases outside the gene matches: 6. Germline V gives CDR1 KGHDR, CDR2 SFDVKD. The CDR3 extends over 14 amino acids.

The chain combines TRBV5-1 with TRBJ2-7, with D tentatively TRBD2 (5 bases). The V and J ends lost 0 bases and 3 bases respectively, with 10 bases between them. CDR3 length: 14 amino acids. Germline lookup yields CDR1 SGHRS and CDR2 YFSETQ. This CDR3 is CASSLAAGSYEQYF. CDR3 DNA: TGCGCCAGCAGCTTGGCCGCGGGCAGCTACGAGCAGTACTTC.

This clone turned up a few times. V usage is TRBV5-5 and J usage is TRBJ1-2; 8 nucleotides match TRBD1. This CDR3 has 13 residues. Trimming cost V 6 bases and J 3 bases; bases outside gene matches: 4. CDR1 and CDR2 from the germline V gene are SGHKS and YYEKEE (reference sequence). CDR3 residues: CASNAGGDYGYTF. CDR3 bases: TGTGCCAGCAATGCAGGGGGCGACTATGGCTACACCTTC.

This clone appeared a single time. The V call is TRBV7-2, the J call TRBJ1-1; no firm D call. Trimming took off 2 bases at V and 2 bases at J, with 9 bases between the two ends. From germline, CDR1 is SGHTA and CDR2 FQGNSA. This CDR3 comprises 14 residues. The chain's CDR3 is CASSLTRFNTEAFF. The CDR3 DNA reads TGTGCCAGCAGCTTAACGAGGTTCAACACTGAAGCTTTCTTT.

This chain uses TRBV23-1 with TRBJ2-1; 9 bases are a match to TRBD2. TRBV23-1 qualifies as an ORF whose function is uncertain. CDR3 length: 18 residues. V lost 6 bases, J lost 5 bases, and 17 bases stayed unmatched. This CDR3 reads CASSQPRPAGLANNEQFF. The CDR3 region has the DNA TGCGCCAGCAGCCAACCTAGACCTGCGGGACTAGCCAACAATGAGCAGTTCTTC.

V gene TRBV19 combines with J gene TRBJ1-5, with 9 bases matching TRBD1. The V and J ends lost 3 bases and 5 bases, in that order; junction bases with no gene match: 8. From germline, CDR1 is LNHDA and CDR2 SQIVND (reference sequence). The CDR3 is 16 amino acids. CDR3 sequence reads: CASSISPGQGYQPQHF. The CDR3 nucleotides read TGTGCCAGTAGTATCTCACCGGGACAGGGCTATCAGCCCCAGCATTTT.

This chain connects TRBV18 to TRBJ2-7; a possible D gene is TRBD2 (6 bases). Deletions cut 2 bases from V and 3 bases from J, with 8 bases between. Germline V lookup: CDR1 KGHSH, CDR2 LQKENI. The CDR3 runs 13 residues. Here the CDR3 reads CASSPIGSYEQYF. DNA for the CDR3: TGTGCCAGCTCACCAATCGGGAGCTACGAGCAGTACTTC. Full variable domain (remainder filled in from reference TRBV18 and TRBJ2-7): NAGVMQNPRHLVRRRGQEARLRCSPMKGHSHVYWYRQLPEEGLKFMVYLQKENIIDESGMPKERFSAEFPKEGPSILRIQQVVRGDSAAYFCASSPIGSYEQYFGPGTRLTVT.

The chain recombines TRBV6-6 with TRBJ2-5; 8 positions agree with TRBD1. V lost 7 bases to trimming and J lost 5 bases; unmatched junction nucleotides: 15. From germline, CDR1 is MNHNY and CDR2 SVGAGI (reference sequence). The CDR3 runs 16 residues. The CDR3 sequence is CASNTAGGLPGETQYF. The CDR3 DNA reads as TGTGCCAGCAACACAGCAGGGGGCCTCCCCGGGGAGACCCAGTACTTC.